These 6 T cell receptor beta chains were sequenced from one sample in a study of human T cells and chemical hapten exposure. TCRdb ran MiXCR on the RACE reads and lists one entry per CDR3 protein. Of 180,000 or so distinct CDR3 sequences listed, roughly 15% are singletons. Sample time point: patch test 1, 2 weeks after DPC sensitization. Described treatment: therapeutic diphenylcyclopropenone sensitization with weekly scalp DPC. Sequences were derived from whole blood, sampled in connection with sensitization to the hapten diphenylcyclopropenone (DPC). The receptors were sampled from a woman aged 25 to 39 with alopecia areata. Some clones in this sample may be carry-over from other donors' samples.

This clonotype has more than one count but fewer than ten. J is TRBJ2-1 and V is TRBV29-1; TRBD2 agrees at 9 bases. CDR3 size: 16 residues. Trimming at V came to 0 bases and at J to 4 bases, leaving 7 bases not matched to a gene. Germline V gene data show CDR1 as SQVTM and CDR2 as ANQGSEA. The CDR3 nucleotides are TGCAGCGTTGAAGAGGGCGGGAGGGTCAAGTACAATGAGCAGTTCTTC. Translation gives CSVEEGGRVKYNEQFF.

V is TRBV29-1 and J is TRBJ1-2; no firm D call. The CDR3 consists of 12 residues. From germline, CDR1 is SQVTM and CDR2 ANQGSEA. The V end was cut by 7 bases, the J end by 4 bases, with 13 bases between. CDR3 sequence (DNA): TGCAGCGCCGGTGGCTTGGGCTATGGCTACACCTTC. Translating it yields CSAGGLGYGYTF. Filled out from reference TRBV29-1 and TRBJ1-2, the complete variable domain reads SAVISQKPSRDICQRGTSLTIQCQVDSQVTMMFWYRQQPGQSLTLIATANQGSEATYESGFVIDKFPISRPNLTFSTLTVSNMSPEDSSIYLCSAGGLGYGYTFGSGTRLTVV.

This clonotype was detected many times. In DNA, the CDR3 is TGCAGTGCTAGAGATCCCGACCGAGGCACAGATACGCAGTATTTT. It encodes CSARDPDRGTDTQYF. The V call is TRBV20-1, the J call TRBJ2-3, with unresolved D. From germline, CDR1 is DFQATT and CDR2 SNEGSKA (reference sequence). CDR3 length equals 15 residues. Trimming pared 0 bases from V and 1 base from J, leaving 11 bases between.

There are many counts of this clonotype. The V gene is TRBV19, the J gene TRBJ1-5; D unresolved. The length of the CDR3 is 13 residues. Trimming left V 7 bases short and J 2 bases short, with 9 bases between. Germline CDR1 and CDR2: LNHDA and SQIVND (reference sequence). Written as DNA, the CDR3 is TGTGCCAGTAATTACGGCGGCAATCAGCCCCAGCATTTT. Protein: CASNYGGNQPQHF.

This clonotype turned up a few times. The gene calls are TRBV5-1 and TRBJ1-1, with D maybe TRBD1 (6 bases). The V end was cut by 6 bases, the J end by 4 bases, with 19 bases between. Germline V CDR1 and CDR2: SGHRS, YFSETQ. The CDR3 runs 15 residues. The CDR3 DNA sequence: TGCGCCAGCAAAGAACGGCAGGGGTGGAGCACTGAAGCTTTCTTT. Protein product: CASKERQGWSTEAFF.

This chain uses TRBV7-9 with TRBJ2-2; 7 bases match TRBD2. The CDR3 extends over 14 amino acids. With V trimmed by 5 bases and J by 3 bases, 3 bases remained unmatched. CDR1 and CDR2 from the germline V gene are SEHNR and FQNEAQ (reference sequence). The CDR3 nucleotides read TGTGCCAGCAGCAGAGGGAGGGACACCGGGGAGCTGTTTTTT. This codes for CASSRGRDTGELFF.